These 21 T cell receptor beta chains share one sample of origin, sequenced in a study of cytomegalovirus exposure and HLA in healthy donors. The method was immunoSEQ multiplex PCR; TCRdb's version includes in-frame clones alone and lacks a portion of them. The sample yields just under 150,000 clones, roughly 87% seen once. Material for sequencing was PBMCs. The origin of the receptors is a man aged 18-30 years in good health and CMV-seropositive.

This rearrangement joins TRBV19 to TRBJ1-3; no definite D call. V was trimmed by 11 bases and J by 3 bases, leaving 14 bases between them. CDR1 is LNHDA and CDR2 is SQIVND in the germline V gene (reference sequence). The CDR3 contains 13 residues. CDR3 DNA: TGTGCCTCCAGCCAGGACTTTGGAAACACCATATATTTT. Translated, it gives CASSQDFGNTIYF. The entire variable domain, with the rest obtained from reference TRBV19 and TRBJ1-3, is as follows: DGGITQSPKYLFRKEGQNVTLSCEQNLNHDAMYWYRQDPGQGLRLIYYSQIVNDFQKGDIAEGYSVSREKKESFPLTVTSAQKNPTAFYLCASSQDFGNTIYFGEGSWLTVV.

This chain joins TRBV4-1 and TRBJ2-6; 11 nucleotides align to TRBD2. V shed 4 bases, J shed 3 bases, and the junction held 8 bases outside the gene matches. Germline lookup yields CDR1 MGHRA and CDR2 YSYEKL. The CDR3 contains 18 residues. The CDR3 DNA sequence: TGCGCCAGCAGCCTACTTGGGACTAGCGGAAGTGGGGCCAACGTCCTGACTTTC. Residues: CASSLLGTSGSGANVLTF.

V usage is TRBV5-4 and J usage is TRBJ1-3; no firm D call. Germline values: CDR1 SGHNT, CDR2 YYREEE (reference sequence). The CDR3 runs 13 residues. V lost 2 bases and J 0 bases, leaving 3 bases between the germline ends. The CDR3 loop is CASSFYSGNTIYF. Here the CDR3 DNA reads TGTGCCAGCAGCTTCTACTCTGGAAACACCATATATTTT.

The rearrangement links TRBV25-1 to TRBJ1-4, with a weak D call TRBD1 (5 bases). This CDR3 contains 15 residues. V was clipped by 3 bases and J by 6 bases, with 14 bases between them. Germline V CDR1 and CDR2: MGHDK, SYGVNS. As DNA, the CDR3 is TGTGCCAGCAGTGATTTTAAGGGGTCTTATGAAAAACTGTTTTTT. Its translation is CASSDFKGSYEKLFF.

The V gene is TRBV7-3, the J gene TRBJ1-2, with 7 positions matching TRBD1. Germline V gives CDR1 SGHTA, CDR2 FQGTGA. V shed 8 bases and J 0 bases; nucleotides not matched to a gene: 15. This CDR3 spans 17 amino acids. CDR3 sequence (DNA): TGTGCCAGCGCCCCAGGGGACAGCAGACAAGCTAACTATGGCTACACCTTC. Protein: CASAPGDSRQANYGYTF.

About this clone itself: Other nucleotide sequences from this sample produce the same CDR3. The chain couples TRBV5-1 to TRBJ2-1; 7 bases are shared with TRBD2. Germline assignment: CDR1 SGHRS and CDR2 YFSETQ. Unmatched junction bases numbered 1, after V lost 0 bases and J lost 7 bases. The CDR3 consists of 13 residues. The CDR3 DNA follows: TGCGCCAGCAGCTTGGGACTAGCTAATGAGCAGTTCTTC. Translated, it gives CASSLGLANEQFF.

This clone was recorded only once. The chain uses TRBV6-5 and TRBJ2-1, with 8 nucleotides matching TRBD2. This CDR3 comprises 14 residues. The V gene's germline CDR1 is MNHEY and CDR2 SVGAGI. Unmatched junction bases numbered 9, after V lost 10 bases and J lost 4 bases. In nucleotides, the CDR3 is TGTGCCACGAGAGAGCCGGGGGGGTACAATGAGCAGTTCTTC. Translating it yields CATREPGGYNEQFF.

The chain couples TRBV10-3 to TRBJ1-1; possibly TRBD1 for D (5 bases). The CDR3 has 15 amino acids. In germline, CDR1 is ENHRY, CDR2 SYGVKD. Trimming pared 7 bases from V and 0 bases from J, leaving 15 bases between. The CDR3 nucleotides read TGTGCCATCAAGGAAGGGGTACGCATGAACACTGAAGCTTTCTTT. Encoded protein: CAIKEGVRMNTEAFF.

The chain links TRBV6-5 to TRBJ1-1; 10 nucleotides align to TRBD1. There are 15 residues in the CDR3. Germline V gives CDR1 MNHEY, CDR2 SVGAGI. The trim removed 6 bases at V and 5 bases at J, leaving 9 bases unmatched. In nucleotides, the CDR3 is TGTGCCAGCAGAAGCCCCGGACAGGGGGGTACTGAAGCTTTCTTT. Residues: CASRSPGQGGTEAFF.

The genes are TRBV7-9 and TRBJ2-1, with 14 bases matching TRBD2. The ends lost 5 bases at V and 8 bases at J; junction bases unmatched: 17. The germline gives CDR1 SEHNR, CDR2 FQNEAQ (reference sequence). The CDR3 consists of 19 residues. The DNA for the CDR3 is TGTGCCAGCAGCGTGACTCCCGGACTAGCGGGAGGCCGGAAGGATGAGCAGTTCTTC. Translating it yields CASSVTPGLAGGRKDEQFF.

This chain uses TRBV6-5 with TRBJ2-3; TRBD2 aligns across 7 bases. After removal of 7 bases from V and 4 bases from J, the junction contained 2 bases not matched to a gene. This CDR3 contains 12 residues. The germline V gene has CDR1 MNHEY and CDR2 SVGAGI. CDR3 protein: CASTGGSDTQYF. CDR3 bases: TGTGCCAGCACCGGGGGGTCAGATACGCAGTATTTT.

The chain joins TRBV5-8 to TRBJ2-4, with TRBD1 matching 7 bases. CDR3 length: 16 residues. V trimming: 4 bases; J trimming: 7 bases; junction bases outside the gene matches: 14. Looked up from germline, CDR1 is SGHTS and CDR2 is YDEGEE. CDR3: CASSVSTGVGENIQYF. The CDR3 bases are TGTGCCAGCAGCGTCTCAACAGGGGTAGGAGAGAACATTCAGTACTTC.

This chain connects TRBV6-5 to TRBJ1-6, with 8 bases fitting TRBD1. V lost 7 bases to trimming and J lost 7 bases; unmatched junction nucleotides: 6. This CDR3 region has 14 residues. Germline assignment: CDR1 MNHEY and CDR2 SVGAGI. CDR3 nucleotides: TGTGCCAGCATTGGACAGGGAAAGAATTCACCCCTCCACTTT. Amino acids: CASIGQGKNSPLHF.

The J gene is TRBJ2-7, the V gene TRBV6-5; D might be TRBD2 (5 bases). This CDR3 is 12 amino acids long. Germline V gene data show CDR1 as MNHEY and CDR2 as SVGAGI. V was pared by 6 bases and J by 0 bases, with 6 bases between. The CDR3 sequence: CASRGDSYEQYF. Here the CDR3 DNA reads TGTGCCAGCAGGGGAGACTCCTACGAGCAGTACTTC.

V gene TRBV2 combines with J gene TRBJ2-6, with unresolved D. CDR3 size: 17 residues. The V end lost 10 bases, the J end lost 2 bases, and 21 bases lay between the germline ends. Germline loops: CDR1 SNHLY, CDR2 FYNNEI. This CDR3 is CATLTFTHSTGANVLTF. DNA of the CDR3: TGTGCCACACTTACTTTTACTCACTCAACTGGGGCCAACGTCCTGACTTTC.

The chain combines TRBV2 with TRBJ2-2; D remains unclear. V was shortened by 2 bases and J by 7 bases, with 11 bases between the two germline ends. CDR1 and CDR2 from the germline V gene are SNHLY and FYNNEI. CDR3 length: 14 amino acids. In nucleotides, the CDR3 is TGTGCCAGCAGTGAATACACGAACCTCGGGGAGCTGTTTTTT. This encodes CASSEYTNLGELFF.

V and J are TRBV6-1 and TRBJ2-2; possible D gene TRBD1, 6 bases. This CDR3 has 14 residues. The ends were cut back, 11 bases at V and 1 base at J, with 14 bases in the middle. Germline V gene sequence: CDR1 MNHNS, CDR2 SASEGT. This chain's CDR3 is CAHSKQGNTGELFF. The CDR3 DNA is TGTGCCCACTCGAAACAGGGGAACACCGGGGAGCTGTTTTTT.

For the CDR3, the DNA is TGCGCCAGCAGCCTGGGAGATAGCACTAGCACAGATACGCAGTATTTT. Protein sequence: CASSLGDSTSTDTQYF. The chain has TRBV5-1 and TRBJ2-3; D possibly corresponds to TRBD2 (5 bases). Germline assignment: CDR1 SGHRS and CDR2 YFSETQ. This CDR3 is built from 16 residues. Between the trimmed V and J ends, which lost 4 bases and 0 bases, there was a span of 15 bases.

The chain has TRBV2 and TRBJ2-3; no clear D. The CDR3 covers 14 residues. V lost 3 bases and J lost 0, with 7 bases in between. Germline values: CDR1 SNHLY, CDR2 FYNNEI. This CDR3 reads CASSESPSTDTQYF. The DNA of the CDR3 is TGTGCCAGCAGTGAGTCCCCTAGCACAGATACGCAGTATTTT.

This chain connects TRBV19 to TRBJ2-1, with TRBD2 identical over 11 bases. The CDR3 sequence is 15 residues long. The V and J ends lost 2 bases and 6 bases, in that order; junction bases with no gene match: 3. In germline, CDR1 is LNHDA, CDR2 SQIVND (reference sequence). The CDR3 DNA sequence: TGTGCCAGTAGTATAAGTACTAGCGGGAGCAATGAGCAGTTCTTC. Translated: CASSISTSGSNEQFF.

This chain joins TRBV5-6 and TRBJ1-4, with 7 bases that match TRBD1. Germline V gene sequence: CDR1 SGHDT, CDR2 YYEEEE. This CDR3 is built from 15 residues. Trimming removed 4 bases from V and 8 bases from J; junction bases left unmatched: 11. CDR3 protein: CASSRTGSGSEKLFF. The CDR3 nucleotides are TGTGCCAGCAGCAGGACAGGCTCAGGATCGGAAAAACTGTTTTTT.